The 27 T cell receptor beta chains listed next were all sequenced from one sample in a study of blood T cells in healthy people across ages. Sample-barcoded 5' priming and a J-beta primer mix drove a second PCR of roughly 7 to 11 cycles. TCRdb redid the calling of the 5' RACE reads with MiXCR, one entry per CDR3 protein. The repertoire holds 600,000 to 1,000,000 distinct CDR3 sequences, 55% to 70% seen once, with around 20% in the top ten. Source material: blood. The receptor set was obtained from a man aged 25-40 years in good health.

This clonotype has only one observation. The V and J genes are TRBV20-1 and TRBJ2-5; D is uncertain. The CDR3 consists of 12 residues. The ends were cut back, 4 bases at V and 5 bases at J, with 11 bases in the middle. Germline V gene lookup returns CDR1 DFQATT and CDR2 SNEGSKA (reference sequence). CDR3 in amino acids: CSAKGNGETQYF. CDR3 DNA: TGCAGTGCTAAGGGTAACGGGGAGACCCAGTACTTC.

CDR3 sequence: CAWQLGGWTDTQYF. CDR3 in DNA: TGTGCCTGGCAGTTAGGGGGGTGGACAGATACGCAGTATTTT. The J gene is TRBJ2-3, the V gene TRBV30; TRBD1 or TRBD2 may be the D gene (6 bases each). The CDR3 covers 14 residues. Trimming pared 5 bases from V and 3 bases from J, leaving 15 bases between. The germline CDR1 and CDR2 sequences are GTSNPN and SVGIG (reference sequence).

This chain links TRBV6-1 with TRBJ2-5; 8 nucleotides agree with TRBD1. The CDR3 is 17 amino acids. J gave up 5 bases and V 7 bases, and 18 bases lay outside the gene matches. Germline V lookup: CDR1 MNHNS, CDR2 SASEGT. As DNA, the CDR3 is TGTGCCAGCAACATAAGAGGGGGGTCAGGGGGCAGGGAGACCCAGTACTTC. Translating it yields CASNIRGGSGGRETQYF.

Concerning this clonotype: A much larger clone is a single base away; this may be a read error. The chain recombines TRBV10-3 with TRBJ2-5; D is unclear. From germline, CDR1 is ENHRY and CDR2 SYGVKD. The CDR3 sequence is 13 residues long. The CDR3 here is CAISPLSQGTQYF. The CDR3 nucleotides are TGTGCCATCAGCCCACTAAGCCAAGGGACCCAGTACTTC.

The sample holds a few counts of this clonotype. The chain recombines TRBV9 with TRBJ1-2; D remains ambiguous. V lost 1 base to trimming and J lost 6 bases, with 10 bases between them. The CDR3 has 13 residues. Germline V lookup: CDR1 SGDLS, CDR2 YYNGEE. CDR3 region: CASSVRAANGYTF. The DNA of the CDR3 is TGTGCCAGCAGCGTAAGGGCAGCCAATGGCTACACCTTC.

The V and J genes are TRBV7-2 and TRBJ2-3, with 11 bases fitting TRBD1. Per germline, CDR1 SGHTA and CDR2 FQGNSA. V gave up 4 bases and J gave up 5 bases; unmatched junction bases: 8. CDR3 length: 16 amino acids. The CDR3 sequence: CASSWGQGGGQDTQYF. For the CDR3, the DNA is TGTGCCAGCAGCTGGGGACAGGGGGGAGGTCAAGATACGCAGTATTTT.

The rearrangement uses TRBV24-1 and TRBJ2-6; D ambiguous. There are 15 residues in the CDR3. CDR1 and CDR2 (germline): KGHDR, SFDVKD. V was trimmed by 4 bases and J by 0 bases, leaving 6 bases between them. Written as DNA, the CDR3 is TGTGCCACCAGTGACAACGGCTCTGGGGCCAACGTCCTGACTTTC. Translation: CATSDNGSGANVLTF.

This clonotype was seen many times. This chain joins TRBV7-2 and TRBJ2-2, with D uncertain. The V end was cut by 2 bases, the J end by 7 bases, with 8 bases between. The CDR3 consists of 13 residues. CDR1 is SGHTA, CDR2 FQGNSA, per germline. CDR3 DNA: TGTGCCAGCAGCTTATCCCAGTTCGGGGAGCTGTTTTTT. This translates into CASSLSQFGELFF.

As regards this clonotype: A read error may explain this, as a much larger clone is one base away. The chain recombines TRBV29-1 with TRBJ2-1; D is possibly TRBD1 (5 bases). The germline V gene has CDR1 SQVTM and CDR2 ANQGSEA. The V and J ends lost 6 bases and 7 bases respectively, with 13 bases between them. The CDR3 consists of 12 residues. CDR3 sequence: CSVGPPGNEQFF. The CDR3 DNA is TGCAGCGTGGGGCCCCCAGGGAATGAGCAGTTCTTC.

The J gene is TRBJ2-7, the V gene TRBV12-3 or TRBV12-4; the match to TRBD2 covers 7 bases. V lost 6 bases and J lost 7; bases outside the gene matches: 18. CDR3 length equals 16 residues. CDR3 in amino acids: CASSSKLASSYNEQYF. CDR3 in DNA: TGTGCCAGCAGCTCCAAACTAGCGAGCTCCTACAATGAGCAGTACTTC.

This chain uses TRBV27 with TRBJ2-3; a weak D match, TRBD2 (6 bases). The CDR3 covers 15 residues. Per germline, CDR1 MNHEY and CDR2 SMNVEV (reference sequence). The germline V and J ends were trimmed by 3 bases and 5 bases, with 15 bases remaining between them. The CDR3 sequence is CASSFVAATLDTQYF. The DNA of the CDR3 is TGTGCCAGCAGTTTCGTAGCGGCGACTTTAGATACGCAGTATTTT.

The chain is built from TRBV20-1 and TRBJ1-1; D gene ambiguous. Trimming left V 3 bases short and J 6 bases short, with 14 bases between. The CDR3 sequence is 13 residues long. Germline-derived CDR1 and CDR2 are DFQATT and SNEGSKA (reference sequence). The DNA for the CDR3 is TGCAGTGCTAGTAGTGCTGGGTATCCTGAAGCTTTCTTT. It codes for CSASSAGYPEAFF.

A few counts support this clonotype. The CDR3 DNA follows: TGTGCCACCTACCGACTAGCGGGTACCTACGAGCAGTACTTC. Encoded protein: CATYRLAGTYEQYF. The V and J genes are TRBV12-3 or TRBV12-4 and TRBJ2-4; the match to TRBD2 covers 10 bases. TRBJ2-7 matches the DNA end more closely, so the J call is doubtful. This CDR3 spans 14 amino acids.

This clonotype was seen many times. This chain links TRBV3-1 with TRBJ2-4; TRBD1 aligns across 9 bases. Germline CDR1 LGHDT, CDR2 YNNKEL (reference sequence). The V gene end was trimmed by 5 bases and the J gene end by 8 bases; junction bases not matched to a gene: 10. The CDR3 is 15 residues long. The CDR3 is CASSGGTGFTDIQYF. The CDR3 coding sequence is TGTGCCAGCAGCGGCGGGACAGGGTTCACGGACATTCAGTACTTC. The variable domain in full, with the rest retrieved from reference TRBV3-1 and TRBJ2-4, is DTAVSQTPKYLVTQMGNDKSIKCEQNLGHDTMYWYKQDSKKFLKIMFSYNNKELIINETVPNRFSPKSPDKAHLNLHINSLELGDSAVYFCASSGGTGFTDIQYFGAGTRLSVL.

CDR3 coding DNA: TGTGCCAGCAGCTCCGGGACCCCGAACACTGAAGCTTTCTTT. It codes for CASSSGTPNTEAFF. This chain connects TRBV11-1 to TRBJ1-1, with D maybe TRBD1 (5 bases). Trimming took off 4 bases at V and 1 base at J, with 10 bases between the two ends. Germline CDR1 is SGHAT and CDR2 is FQDESV (reference sequence). The CDR3 loop spans 14 amino acids. The variable domain in full, completed from reference TRBV11-1 and TRBJ1-1, reads EAEVAQSPRYKITEKSQAVAFWCDPISGHATLYWYRQILGQGPELLVQFQDESVVDDSQLPKDRFSAERLKGVDSTLKIQPAELGDSAMYLCASSSGTPNTEAFFGQGTRLTVV.

This sequence joins TRBV29-1 and TRBJ2-7, with 7 positions matching TRBD1. With V trimmed by 6 bases and J by 8 bases, 10 bases remained unmatched. CDR3 length: 12 residues. Germline V gives CDR1 SQVTM, CDR2 ANQGSEA. In DNA form, the CDR3 reads TGCAGCGTACCGGGACAGAATCTCAAGCAGTACTTC. Translation: CSVPGQNLKQYF.

V is TRBV12-3 or TRBV12-4 and J is TRBJ2-4; 11 nucleotides agree with TRBD2. The J call may be in error: the DNA end matches TRBJ2-5 better. This CDR3 has 15 residues. The DNA for the CDR3 is TGTGCCAGCAGTGTAACTAGCGGGGGACAAGAGACCCAGTACTTC. Translation: CASSVTSGGQETQYF.

This chain links TRBV2 with TRBJ1-1, with unresolved D. V dropped 2 bases and J dropped 10 bases, with 20 bases sitting between them. The CDR3 spans 15 residues. Germline assignment: CDR1 SNHLY and CDR2 FYNNEI. DNA of the CDR3: TGTGCCAGCAGTGAATCAGGTGGGAAGGGATCAGTAGCTTTCTTT. It translates to CASSESGGKGSVAFF.

This clonotype was seen a few times. The chain is built from TRBV29-1 and TRBJ1-2, with 7 bases that match TRBD1. CDR1 is SQVTM, CDR2 ANQGSEA, per germline. Trimming removed 8 bases from V and 4 bases from J; junction bases left unmatched: 7. The CDR3 sequence is 12 residues long. CDR3 residues: CSSGQPGYGYTF. CDR3 coding DNA: TGCAGCTCGGGACAGCCCGGCTATGGCTACACCTTC.

This sequence joins TRBV12-5 and TRBJ2-1, with 8 nucleotides matching TRBD1. This CDR3 contains 15 residues. Unmatched junction bases numbered 12, after V lost 9 bases and J lost 5 bases. Looked up from germline, CDR1 is LGHNT and CDR2 is FRNRAP. The chain's CDR3 is CASSSGRQGNNEQFF. CDR3 nucleotides: TGTGCTAGCTCCTCAGGGAGACAGGGGAACAATGAGCAGTTCTTC.

The V and J genes are TRBV11-2 and TRBJ2-7; TRBD2 matches at 10 bases. Germline CDR1 is SGHAT and CDR2 is FQNNGV. The CDR3 covers 15 residues. The J segment lost 7 bases and the V segment lost 2 bases, leaving 8 bases of the junction unmatched. In nucleotides, the CDR3 is TGTGCCAGCAGCTTATCGGGACTAGCGATGTTAGAGCAGTACTTC. It codes for CASSLSGLAMLEQYF. Supplemented by reference TRBV11-2 and TRBJ2-7, the full variable domain reads EAGVAQSPRYKIIEKRQSVAFWCNPISGHATLYWYQQILGQGPKLLIQFQNNGVVDDSQLPKDRFSAERLKGVDSTLKIQPAKLEDSAVYLCASSLSGLAMLEQYFGPGTRLTVT.

This chain joins TRBV28 and TRBJ2-5, with TRBD2 identical over 7 bases. The better agreement between TRBJ2-7 and the DNA end casts doubt on the J call. The CDR3 loop spans 15 amino acids. Germline values: CDR1 MDHEN, CDR2 SYDVKM. The CDR3 here is CASTNPTGGRYEQYF. The CDR3 coding sequence is TGTGCCAGCACCAACCCTACGGGGGGTAGGTACGAGCAGTACTTC.

This clonotype was detected once. This may stem from a read error, because a much larger clone lies one nucleotide away. The rearrangement links TRBV5-1 to TRBJ2-5; D is possibly TRBD1 (5 bases). The CDR3 contains 15 residues. Germline CDR1 SGHRS, CDR2 YFSETQ. Trimming cost V 0 bases and J 4 bases, with 13 bases left between them. CDR3 nucleotide sequence: TGCGCCAGCAGCTTGGACCTAGGGGCTGGAGAGACCCAGTACTTC. It yields the protein CASSLDLGAGETQYF.

This chain links TRBV20-1 with TRBJ2-1, with TRBD2 matching 10 bases. The end of the DNA aligns better with TRBJ2-7, so the J call may be wrong. The CDR3 has 14 amino acids. CDR1 DFQATT and CDR2 SNEGSKA come from the germline V gene (reference sequence). The CDR3 nucleotides are TGCAGTGCAACAACTAGCGGGGCCTACAATGAGCAGTACTTC. Its protein product is CSATTSGAYNEQYF.

V is TRBV20-1 and J is TRBJ1-2, with a possible D match to TRBD1 (5 bases). The length of the CDR3 is 12 residues. V lost 6 bases and J 8 bases, leaving 16 bases between the germline ends. Germline V gene sequence: CDR1 DFQATT, CDR2 SNEGSKA (reference sequence). CDR3 bases: TGCAGTGCGACAAGGGGTCCATTCGGCTACACCTTC. Translated: CSATRGPFGYTF.

V is TRBV2 and J is TRBJ1-6, with 7 bases fitting TRBD1. Germline loops: CDR1 SNHLY, CDR2 FYNNEI. CDR3 length: 12 amino acids. V was clipped by 5 bases and J by 18 bases; unmatched bases: 10. The CDR3 sequence is CASSPGQDPYHF. Written as DNA, the CDR3 is TGTGCCAGCAGTCCAGGACAGGATCCGTACCACTTT.

V and J are TRBV12-3 or TRBV12-4 and TRBJ2-1; the D call may be TRBD1 or TRBD2 (5 bases each). The CDR3 has 15 amino acids. The V and J ends lost 6 bases and 7 bases respectively, with 19 bases between them. The DNA of the CDR3 is TGTGCCAGCAGACGGCTGGGGGTTTCTGGGAATGAGCAGTTCTTC. Residues: CASRRLGVSGNEQFF.